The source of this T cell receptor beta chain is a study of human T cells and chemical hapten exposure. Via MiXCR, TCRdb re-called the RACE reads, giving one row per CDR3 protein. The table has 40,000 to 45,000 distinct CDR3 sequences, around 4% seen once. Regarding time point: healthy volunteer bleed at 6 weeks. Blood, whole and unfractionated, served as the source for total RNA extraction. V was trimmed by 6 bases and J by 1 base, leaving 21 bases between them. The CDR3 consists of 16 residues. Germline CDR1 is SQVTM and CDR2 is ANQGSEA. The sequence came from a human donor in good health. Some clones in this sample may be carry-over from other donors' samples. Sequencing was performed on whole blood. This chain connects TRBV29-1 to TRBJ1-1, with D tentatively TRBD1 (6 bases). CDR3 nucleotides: TGCAGCGTCCTGTTGGGGTTGGGGGCTTCGAACACTGAAGCTTTCTTT. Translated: CSVLLGLGASNTEAFF.